The source of this T cell receptor (beta chain) is a study of blood T cell repertoires in COVID-19. Study-level information: The samples span acute and convalescent COVID-19 from the United States, Italy and Spain. T cells, B-cell-depleted T cells, or PBMCs supplied cDNA or gDNA.

The CDR3 has 14 amino acids. Trimming took off 1 base at V and 5 bases at J, with 11 bases between the two ends. The germline gives CDR1 MNHEY, CDR2 SVGEGT. In the authors' workflow: Amplification of reference gene primers was used by the study to estimate nucleated cell counts. TCRdb's table, derived via immunoSEQ multiplex PCR, lists solely in-frame clones and lacks some. V and J calls and clone size are copied from that table; D and trimming were computed from the DNA. The table records over 200,000 clones, 70% to 90% of them present only once. The chain links TRBV6-2 or TRBV6-3 to TRBJ1-2; D perhaps matches TRBD1 (6 bases). The TCR originated in a woman in her late teens or twenties who had recovered from COVID-19. Source material: peripheral blood. CDR3 residues: CASSYYTGIYGYTF. The DNA of the CDR3 is TGTGCCAGCAGTTACTATACAGGGATTTATGGCTACACCTTC.